This T cell receptor (beta chain) was documented in a study of OX40 agonist ivuxolimab in advanced cancers. In the study overall: Hepatocellular carcinoma, melanoma, renal cell or head and neck cancer affected the dose-escalation patients. It was permissible to have had prior anti-PD-1, anti-PD-L1 or anti-CTLA-4 therapy, and around 40% had some.

The table came from immunoSEQ multiplex PCR; TCRdb's copy has only in-frame clones and leaves some out. The data hold over 45,000 clones, with more than 65% observed a single time. Points on this clone: What it recognizes is unknown.

General study findings and limits: Low levels of normalized T-cell clonal expansion also appeared in some nonresponders.

Sequenced here: CD4+ or CD8+ T cells sorted from blood, sampled in a trial of the OX40 agonist ivuxolimab. The sequence derives from an adult with an advanced solid tumor such as melanoma, head and neck, liver or kidney cancer.

CDR3 in DNA: TGTGCCAGCAGCTTAGGAGACCTCTCGAACACCGGGGAGCTGTTTTTT. Amino acid sequence: CASSLGDLSNTGELFF. This chain links TRBV5-4 with TRBJ2-2, with D unresolved. Trimming took off 2 bases at V and 0 bases at J, with 11 bases between the two ends. This CDR3 comprises 16 residues. Germline V gene sequence: CDR1 SGHNT, CDR2 YYREEE (reference sequence).